These 12 T cell receptor beta chains were all obtained from the same sample, sequenced in a study of tumor-infiltrating lymphocytes in oesophageal squamous cell carcinoma listed by TCRdb under 2016. Libraries were made using PCR. Sequencing instrument: Illumina HiSeq 2000. The public reads were quality trimmed at Q25 with fastp and then assembled into clones with MiXCR by TCRdb, keeping productive beta chains. Each CDR3 protein appears once, grouped with its most common genes and DNA. In all, the sample holds almost 20,000 distinct CDR3 sequences, and about two fifths of those were seen once. The top ten clones comprise just under 20% of the sample. Sequencing was performed on esophageal tumor tissue. The source of these receptors is a male donor with esophageal squamous cell carcinoma.

The CDR3 bases are TGCAGTGCTGGAGCCCTAGGGACAGGGACCTACGAGCAGTACTTC. Its translation: CSAGALGTGTYEQYF. This chain joins TRBV20-1 and TRBJ2-4, with TRBD1 matching over 9 bases. The J call is in doubt because the DNA end fits TRBJ2-7 better. The germline CDR1 and CDR2 sequences are DFQATT and SNEGSKA (reference sequence). CDR3 length: 15 residues.

This clonotype appeared many times. This may stem from a read error, because a much larger clone lies one nucleotide away. For the CDR3, the DNA is TGTGCCAGCAGGGGAACCGGGGGACATGAGCAGTACTTC. It translates to CASRGTGGHEQYF. V is TRBV6-1 and J is TRBJ2-7; D tentatively reads TRBD1 or TRBD2 (6 bases each). The germline V gene has CDR1 MNHNS and CDR2 SASEGT. V lost 6 bases and J lost 7, with 16 bases in between. This CDR3 is 13 amino acids long.

The table lists this clonotype with many counts. V usage is TRBV5-6 and J usage is TRBJ1-1; the D is unclear. CDR1 is SGHDT and CDR2 is YYEEEE in the germline V gene. V was trimmed by 0 bases and J by 3 bases, leaving 6 bases between them. The CDR3 totals 13 residues. The CDR3 DNA follows: TGTGCCAGCAGCTTGGACAGCCACACTGAAGCTTTCTTT. It codes for CASSLDSHTEAFF.

A word on this clonotype: A much more abundant neighbour one base away suggests this may be a read error. V usage is TRBV6-1 and J usage is TRBJ2-5; TRBD2 agrees at 12 bases. The germline V gene has CDR1 MNHNS and CDR2 SASEGT. Trimming at V came to 3 bases and at J to 11 bases, leaving 10 bases not matched to a gene. There are 15 residues in the CDR3. The CDR3 nucleotides are TGTGCCAGCAGTGAGACTAGCGGGAGACACAATGAGCAGTACTTC. Translating it yields CASSETSGRHNEQYF.

This clonotype was detected ten times or more. The chain joins TRBV6-1 to TRBJ1-4; 7 bases line up with TRBD1. CDR3 length: 15 amino acids. Germline CDR1 reads MNHNS; CDR2 reads SASEGT. V lost 6 bases to trimming and J lost 7 bases; unmatched junction nucleotides: 11. The DNA for the CDR3 is TGTGCCAGCAGGCCCGACAGGGTTAGGGGTGAAAAACTGTTTTTT. Translated: CASRPDRVRGEKLFF.

The chain recombines TRBV7-4 with TRBJ2-5; 8 bases line up with TRBD1. The DNA end lines up better with TRBJ2-1; the J call may be wrong. In germline, CDR1 is SGHVT, CDR2 SQSDAQ. The CDR3 runs 13 residues. The CDR3 reads CASSSGTGLEQFF. Here the CDR3 DNA reads TGTGCCAGCAGCTCCGGGACAGGTCTTGAGCAGTTCTTC.

This rearrangement joins TRBV6-8 to TRBJ2-4, with D perhaps matching TRBD2 (7 bases). The assigned J gene may be wrong: the sequence end matches TRBJ2-7 better. Germline lookup yields CDR1 MNHGY and CDR2 SAAAGT. CDR3 length: 15 residues. CDR3 DNA: TGTGCCAGCAGGGAGGGGGGGGTCTCCTCTCTCGAGCAGTACTTC. Translating gives CASREGGVSSLEQYF.

In regard to this clonotype: This is likely a read error, given that the CDR3 carries no conserved phenylalanine or tryptophan at its end. It is unclear where the CDR3 begins or ends on the DNA, so no DNA is shown, and the CDR3 is as TCRdb lists it. This CDR3 reads CASFSRAASGSYEQYFGS. The gene calls are TRBV28 and TRBJ2-1; the table gives TRBD2 as D, unverified against the DNA. Germline V CDR1 and CDR2: MDHEN, SYDVKM. Both ends counted, the CDR3 spans 18 residues.

In the case of this clonotype: Because it lacks the conserved phenylalanine or tryptophan at the end, this CDR3 is likely a read error. No DNA is shown, since the ends of the CDR3 on it are uncertain; the CDR3 is the one TCRdb lists. The CDR3 loop reads CASKGTGGYGYTFGS. The chain has TRBV6-8 and TRBJ2-1; the table's D call, TRBD1, was not checked against the DNA. The length of the CDR3 is 15 amino acids, counting both ends. Germline V gene data show CDR1 as MNHGY and CDR2 as SAAAGT.

This chain uses TRBV3-1 with TRBJ1-1; 8 positions match TRBD1. The CDR3 runs 19 residues. Germline V gene sequence: CDR1 LGHDT, CDR2 YNNKEL (reference sequence). The junction had 16 bases not matched to a gene; V was cut back by 3 bases and J by 1 base. CDR3 sequence: CASSHDLTGAVRWNTEAFF. The CDR3 DNA sequence: TGTGCCAGCAGCCACGATTTGACAGGGGCCGTTCGTTGGAACACTGAAGCTTTCTTT.

This clonotype was counted at least ten times. V gene TRBV11-2 combines with J gene TRBJ1-2, with D tentatively TRBD1 (6 bases). The V end was cut by 5 bases, the J end by 7 bases, with 20 bases between. This CDR3 region has 15 residues. The V gene's germline CDR1 is SGHAT and CDR2 FQNNGV. CDR3: CASSPGQWDGSGYTF. The CDR3 coding sequence is TGTGCCAGCAGCCCCGGACAGTGGGACGGTTCTGGCTACACCTTC.

This clonotype came up many times. The CDR3 loop is CASSETGTPSSGGYTF. The DNA of the CDR3 is TGTGCCAGCAGCGAGACCGGGACCCCAAGTTCGGGAGGCTACACCTTC. The chain recombines TRBV28 with TRBJ1-2; TRBD1 might be the D (5 bases). Trimming cost V 6 bases and J 8 bases, with 25 bases left between them. Looked up from germline, CDR1 is MDHEN and CDR2 is SYDVKM. This CDR3 is 16 amino acids long.